The present T cell receptor (beta chain) was sequenced within a study of T cell repertoires in aging, cancer and after chemotherapy. Across the whole study: Approximately 8 million TCR reads were in the whole dataset.

The CDR3 has 16 residues. Trimming shortened V by 7 bases and J by 0 bases, and 13 bases separated the two germline ends. Judged by abundance, this clonotype is medium-sized. Its antigen is unknown. The study's findings and limits: Age-matched healthy donors had significantly more diverse, less clonal blood TCR repertoires than untreated cancer patients.

Multiplex touch-down PCR with TRB-A/B primers amplified rearranged V-D-J TRB sequences. TCRdb processed the multiplex PCR reads anew with MiXCR; each CDR3 protein has one entry. This repertoire shows 5,000 to 6,000 distinct CDR3 sequences, about 21% found once; its top ten account for around 3.5%. Amplification of TCR beta used genomic DNA extracted from peripheral blood. The chain has TRBV12-3 or TRBV12-4 and TRBJ1-6; unclear D gene. This TCR derives from a human donor in good health. The donor label of this sample is uncertain. Source material: blood. CDR3 loop: CASKPWGSSYNSPLHF. The DNA for the CDR3 is TGTGCCAGCAAGCCTTGGGGAAGCTCCTATAATTCACCCCTCCACTTT.